A selection of T cell receptor beta chains follows, all from one sample in a study of blood T cells in healthy people across ages. TCRdb passed the 5' RACE reads through MiXCR, listing each CDR3 protein once. The table lists roughly 1.7 million distinct CDR3 sequences, approximately 32% of them singletons. Sequencing was done on a sample of blood. The receptors here all came from a woman in her thirties in good health. CDR3s include the opening cysteine and the closing phenylalanine or tryptophan. The D gene is left open where the match is weak. Not all rows give a size; the values are once, few, many and, for expanded clones, a class.

TRBV4-2	few	TRBD2	TRBJ2-5	CASSQAHSGGARETQYF	TGTGCCAGCAGCCAAGCGCATAGCGGGGGGGCTCGAGAGACCCAGTACTTC
TRBV20-1	few	NA	TRBJ2-6	CSAWSRANVLTF	TGCAGTGCTTGGTCTCGGGCCAACGTCCTGACTTTC
TRBV6-1	NA	NA	TRBJ1-1	CASSEFGGDTETFF	TGTGCCAGCAGTGAATTCGGGGGAGACACTGAAACTTTCTTT
TRBV9	NA	TRBD2	TRBJ2-3	CASSVESWTRNTQYF	TGTGCCAGCAGCGTAGAAAGTTGGACTAGGAATACGCAGTATTTT
TRBV10-3	NA	NA	TRBJ2-1	CAISKGGNEQFF	TGTGCCATCAGTAAGGGGGGCAATGAGCAGTTCTTC
TRBV7-2	many	NA	TRBJ1-1	CASSSPESRNTEAFF	TGTGCCAGCAGCTCACCAGAATCTCGGAACACTGAAGCTTTCTTT
TRBV7-3	NA	NA	TRBJ2-5	CASSPLSGRYETQYF	TGTGCCAGCAGCCCCCTTTCAGGCCGTTACGAGACCCAGTACTTC
TRBV28	once	NA	TRBJ1-5	CASSPRGGVGSNQPQHF	TGTGCCAGCAGTCCACGGGGGGGGGTTGGTAGCAATCAGCCCCAGCATTTT
TRBV30	NA	TRBD1	TRBJ1-2	CAWSGQGRGYDYTF	TGTGCCTGGAGTGGACAGGGGAGGGGCTATGACTACACCTTC
TRBV24-1	few	NA	TRBJ1-2	CATSGGATNYGYTF	TGTGCCACCAGTGGGGGGGCTACTAACTATGGCTACACCTTC
TRBV11-2	NA	TRBD2	TRBJ2-5	CASSNPRPGLGGETQYF	TGTGCCAGCAGCAATCCCAGGCCTGGACTAGGAGGCGAGACCCAGTACTTC
TRBV12-3/TRBV12-4	few	TRBD2	TRBJ2-7	CASRDSRGRPSYEQYF	TGTGCCAGCAGAGATTCGCGGGGGAGACCTTCCTACGAGCAGTACTTC
TRBV2	NA	TRBD1	TRBJ2-7	CASTPTGTPYEQYF	TGTGCCAGCACCCCGACAGGGACCCCCTACGAGCAGTACTTC
TRBV6-6	NA	NA	TRBJ2-7	CASGYGDLYEQYF	TGTGCCAGCGGTTACGGGGACCTTTACGAGCAGTACTTC
TRBV29-1	few	TRBD2	TRBJ2-7	CSVVTSGFYEQYF	TGCAGCGTTGTTACTAGCGGGTTCTACGAGCAGTACTTC
TRBV12-3/TRBV12-4	NA	NA	TRBJ2-3	CASTAGGGLTDTQYF	TGTGCCAGCACCGCGGGTGGAGGGCTCACAGATACGCAGTATTTT
TRBV27	NA	NA	TRBJ1-2	CASRPPGGLPNYGYTF	TGTGCCAGCAGACCTCCGGGGGGGCTACCGAACTATGGCTACACTTTC
TRBV30	NA	NA	TRBJ1-2	CAWSSNTNYGYTF	TGTGCCTGGAGTTCCAATACTAACTATGGCTACACCTTC
TRBV5-1	NA	TRBD2	TRBJ2-5	CASSLGLAMETQYF	TGCGCCAGCAGCTTGGGACTAGCGATGGAGACCCAGTACTTC
TRBV4-1	few	NA	TRBJ2-1	CASSQDWGAGVNEQFF	TGCGCCAGCAGCCAAGATTGGGGGGCTGGGGTCAATGAGCAGTTCTTC
TRBV6-6	few	NA	TRBJ1-5	CASSYTRSEGSNQPQHF	TGTGCCAGCAGTTACACCCGCAGCGAGGGTAGCAATCAGCCCCAGCATTTT
TRBV13	NA	TRBD1	TRBJ1-1	CASSPGQGSPEAFF	TGTGCCAGCAGCCCCGGACAGGGGTCCCCTGAAGCTTTCTTT
TRBV29-1	many	TRBD1	TRBJ2-1	CSAEGARGEQFF	TGCAGCGCCGAGGGGGCCCGGGGTGAGCAGTTCTTC
TRBV13	NA	NA	TRBJ2-7	CASSLATTEVEQYF	TGTGCCAGCAGCTTAGCAACGACAGAGGTCGAGCAGTACTTC
TRBV20-1	NA	TRBD2	TRBJ2-7	CSAPEWGGSYEQYF	TGCAGTGCGCCGGAGTGGGGGGGCTCCTACGAGCAGTACTTC